What follows describes a single TCR beta chain. Its antigen remains unidentified. This CDR3 spans 16 amino acids. V gave up 5 bases and J gave up 3 bases; unmatched junction bases: 6. The germline gives CDR1 PRHDT, CDR2 FYEKMQ (reference sequence). Generated by immunoSEQ multiplex PCR, the TCRdb table keeps only in-frame clones and is missing some. The sample consists of about 33,000 clones, under 90% of them appearing once. The data originate from a study of T cells in localized non-small cell lung cancer. Study observations and caveats: Clonality peaked in uninvolved adjacent lung rather than tumor. Density of T cells in blood, when higher, went with longer overall survival.

The chain joins TRBV13 to TRBJ1-6, with 8 bases fitting TRBD1. The TCR was taken from a man aged 40 to 75 with stage I lung adenocarcinoma. The sample was peripheral blood, taken before any cancer treatment. The CDR3 sequence is CASSTGTGNYNSPLHF. The CDR3 nucleotides are TGTGCCAGCAGCACAGGGACAGGCAACTATAATTCACCCCTCCACTTT.